A selection of T cell receptor beta chains follows, all from one sample in a study of cytomegalovirus exposure and HLA in healthy donors. TCRdb's copy holds only in-frame clones and misses some; the assay was immunoSEQ multiplex PCR. The sample includes around 130,000 clones, 76% of them seen just once. The sample comprised PBMCs. The receptors shown here come from a man in his forties in good health and CMV-seronegative. Each CDR3 is given with its conserved first and last residue. Size tells how often a clone was seen (once, few, many) or the class of an expanded clone, and some rows leave it out.

clone size	V gene	J gene	CDR3 protein
few	TRBV18	TRBJ1-6	CASSPQGQDNSPLHF
-	TRBV2	TRBJ2-2	CASSYSGRKAGELFF
-	TRBV7-2	-	CASSLIVSYEQYF
-	TRBV5-4	TRBJ2-5	CASSWGLAGIETQYF
-	TRBV6-6	TRBJ2-1	CASSYERLAGDNEQFF
-	TRBV27	TRBJ2-3	CASSLLGLLADTQYF
few	TRBV7-9	TRBJ2-3	CASSLGQGGDTQYF
few	TRBV6-1	TRBJ1-1	CASSPTGEGTEAFF
-	TRBV28	TRBJ2-3	CASSPTGQVTDTQYF
-	TRBV4-1	TRBJ2-3	CASSQERASGSRNTQYF
-	TRBV15	TRBJ1-6	CATSTYSGSPLHF
-	TRBV10-3	TRBJ2-5	CAISAGRSQETQYF
-	TRBV21-1	TRBJ1-5	CASSKEEGFRNQPQHF
few	TRBV4-1	TRBJ2-7	CASSQGDRDEQYF
-	TRBV27	TRBJ1-5	CASSSLQFTYQPQHF
-	TRBV19	TRBJ2-7	CASTAGTGGGEQYF
-	TRBV13	TRBJ2-5	CASSLREGKGETQYF
-	TRBV7-9	TRBJ2-2	CASSSTGKNTGELFF
-	TRBV2	TRBJ2-7	CAYQGLAGGEQYF
-	TRBV28	TRBJ2-1	CASSGRPGASYNEQFF
once	TRBV7-2	TRBJ2-5	CASGLGGGAFEETQYF
-	TRBV19	TRBJ2-7	CASSFGTLTYEQYF
-	TRBV28	TRBJ1-1	CASSLSRDRFMNTEAFF
-	TRBV6-1	TRBJ2-1	CASSSGGDQNEQFF
-	TRBV7-6	TRBJ2-3	CASSLTGPDTQYF
-	TRBV28	TRBJ2-7	CAIDGDRGGTYEQYF
-	TRBV4-3	TRBJ2-3	CASSQGGIRGDTQYF
-	TRBV27	TRBJ1-2	CASRGQANFYGYTF
-	TRBV19	TRBJ1-1	CASSTTGITEAFF
-	TRBV7-8	TRBJ2-1	CASSSEGGYNEQFF
-	TRBV7-3	TRBJ2-1	CASSFPGQGYNEQFF
few	TRBV6-6	TRBJ2-2	CASRDDRGTGELFF
-	TRBV13	TRBJ2-5	CASSSERGEETQYF
-	TRBV5-4	TRBJ1-1	CASSLGGAGGSTEAFF
-	TRBV5-1	TRBJ2-6	CASSLELPGANGLTF
once	TRBV27	TRBJ2-5	CASSFLYEEQYF
few	TRBV4-3	TRBJ2-5	CASSQERGGQETQYF
-	TRBV7-8	TRBJ2-5	CASSHRIQGAGETQYF
-	TRBV29-1	TRBJ2-1	CSVLVPTYNEQFF
-	TRBV4-3	TRBJ2-7	CASSQDLDRTYEQYF
-	TRBV5-1	TRBJ2-1	CASSLNPGGNEQFF
-	TRBV7-9	TRBJ2-2	CASSPPISGLADGTGELFF
-	TRBV14	TRBJ2-3	CASSQDPPSGTSTDTQYF
-	TRBV30	TRBJ2-4	CAWSRLAGMGAKNIQYF
-	TRBV5-1	TRBJ2-4	CASADSGDIQYF
-	TRBV28	TRBJ1-5	CASSFPKNRVDQPQHF
once	TRBV4-1	TRBJ2-7	CASRPTNRDRDNYEQYF